Listed below are T cell receptor beta chains from one sample, sequenced in a study of blood T cells in healthy people across ages. A single record per CDR3 protein comes from TCRdb applying MiXCR to the 5' RACE reads. This table holds more than 450,000 distinct CDR3 sequences, roughly a quarter found once. The sample was also linked to a second study, of T cells of mothers and their children.

Sequenced: blood. The receptor source for this set is a boy aged 2-15 years in good health. Each CDR3 is given with its conserved first and last residue. D genes are given only for firm matches. Clone sizes are given selectively: once, few, many, or a class where the clone is expanded.

D,J,V,size,CDR3,DNA
TRBD2,TRBJ2-5,TRBV10-2,few,CASSNGLASVQETQYF,TGCGCCAGCAGCAACGGACTAGCGAGCGTCCAAGAGACCCAGTACTTC
-,TRBJ1-2,TRBV9,few,CASSVGVSTQGNGYTF,TGTGCCAGCAGCGTAGGAGTTTCGACACAGGGTAACGGCTACACCTTC
-,TRBJ2-7,TRBV7-9,-,CASSKRGPGNEQYF,TGTGCCAGCAGCAAACGGGGGCCCGGTAACGAGCAGTACTTC
TRBD1,TRBJ1-1,TRBV12-3/TRBV12-4,-,CASHHRGTEIEAFF,TGTGCCAGCCACCACAGGGGGACAGAGATCGAAGCTTTCTTT
-,TRBJ2-5,TRBV20-1,-,CSARQSSRTQYF,TGCAGTGCTAGGCAGTCCTCTCGGACCCAGTACTTC
-,TRBJ1-2,TRBV2,many,CASKAYRDGYTF,TGTGCCAGCAAGGCCTACAGGGATGGCTACACCTTC
-,TRBJ1-5,TRBV10-3,few,CAISDADQPQHF,TGTGCCATCAGTGATGCCGATCAGCCCCAGCATTTT
-,TRBJ1-2,TRBV19,-,CASSIDGAGNYGYTF,TGTGCCAGTAGTATAGATGGAGCAGGCAACTATGGCTACACCTTC
-,TRBJ2-1,TRBV20-1,few,CSAPSHMNNEQFF,TGCAGTGCTCCCTCTCACATGAACAATGAGCAGTTCTTC
-,TRBJ2-7,TRBV5-1,many,CASSLGQEAYEQYF,TGCGCCAGCAGCTTGGGACAGGAGGCCTACGAGCAGTACTTC
-,TRBJ1-2,TRBV12-3/TRBV12-4,-,CASSLGSVYGYTF,TGTGCCAGCAGTTTAGGTAGTGTCTATGGCTACACCTTC
TRBD1,TRBJ2-5,TRBV4-1,many,CASSQDGTDPETQYF,TGCGCCAGCAGCCAAGATGGGACAGACCCAGAGACCCAGTACTTC